The rows below give T cell receptor beta chains drawn from one sample of a study of CD8 T cells in ankylosing spondylitis. TCRdb ran MiXCR on the 5' RACE reads and lists one entry per CDR3 protein. The sample includes about 300,000 distinct CDR3 sequences, 20% of them seen just once. Sample: blood, either unsorted or a sorted T cell fraction (not recorded which). Receptors originate from a female donor with ankylosing spondylitis or in good health (not recorded which). CDR3s include the opening cysteine and the closing phenylalanine or tryptophan. The D gene is left open where the match is weak. Clone sizes are given selectively: once, few, many, or a class where the clone is expanded.

cdr3_nt,cdr3_aa,j_call,clone_size,v_call,d_call
TGTGCCAGCAGTTACCCACAGGGACGGAGATACGAGCAGTACTTC,CASSYPQGRRYEQYF,TRBJ2-7,NA,TRBV6-2/TRBV6-3,NA
TGCAGTGCTAGAGGGGCGGGGTTCAGAGATACGCAGTATTTT,CSARGAGFRDTQYF,TRBJ2-3,NA,TRBV20-1,NA
TGCGCCAGCAGCCCTAGCGGGAGAATTGAGCAGTTCTTC,CASSPSGRIEQFF,TRBJ2-1,many,TRBV4-3,TRBD2
TGCAGCGTTGGGGCGGGAGGAGAAGATACGCAGTATTTT,CSVGAGGEDTQYF,TRBJ2-3,many,TRBV29-1,TRBD2
TGTGCCAGCAGCTTAGCGTCCGGGGCGGCGGATACGCAGTATTTT,CASSLASGAADTQYF,TRBJ2-3,NA,TRBV7-9,NA
TGCGCCAGCAGCTTACAGGGGACGAAGTACGAGCAGTACTTC,CASSLQGTKYEQYF,TRBJ2-7,few,TRBV5-1,TRBD1
TGTGCCAGCAGCTCGGGGGTTAGGGGAGGGAGGCACAATGAGCAGTTCTTC,CASSSGVRGGRHNEQFF,TRBJ2-1,NA,TRBV11-2,TRBD2
TGTGCCACCAGCAGAGGGGCAAAAGAGACCCAGTACTTC,CATSRGAKETQYF,TRBJ2-5,NA,TRBV15,NA
TGTGCCAGAAGCTTGGTCGGGGAGGGAGAGACCCAGTACTTC,CARSLVGEGETQYF,TRBJ2-5,NA,TRBV5-3,TRBD2
TGCGCCAGCAGCTCGGGACGGCTTTCGGATAGTGGCTACACCTTC,CASSSGRLSDSGYTF,TRBJ1-2,NA,TRBV5-1,NA
TGCAGTGCGGGGGGGGCCGCACAAAACATTCAGTACTTC,CSAGGAAQNIQYF,TRBJ2-4,few,TRBV20-1,NA
TGTGCCGCCGGGGACGTCTACGAGCAGTACTTC,CAAGDVYEQYF,TRBJ2-7,many,TRBV6-5,NA
TGTGCCAGTAGTTCTCTAGCGGGAGGTAGCAATGAGCAGTTCTTC,CASSSLAGGSNEQFF,TRBJ2-1,NA,TRBV19,TRBD2
TGTGCCAGCAGCAAAGAGCGGGATTTCGAGCAGTACTTC,CASSKERDFEQYF,TRBJ2-7,NA,TRBV12-3/TRBV12-4,TRBD2
TGTGCCTCCCTAGGGGCCGGGAGAGGTGTGGAGACCCAGTACTTC,CASLGAGRGVETQYF,TRBJ2-5,NA,TRBV2,NA
TGTGCCAGCAGTTACCACAGCATGAACACTGAAGCTTTCTTT,CASSYHSMNTEAFF,TRBJ1-1,NA,TRBV6-2/TRBV6-3,NA
TGTGCCAGCAGCTTAGATACTAACTATGGCTACACCTTC,CASSLDTNYGYTF,TRBJ1-2,many,TRBV7-6,NA
TGTGCTAGCAGCTTAGAGGCCAACATGGGTAAAGAGACCCAGTACTTC,CASSLEANMGKETQYF,TRBJ2-5,NA,TRBV7-7,NA
TGTGCCAGCAGTTTAGACCCAGTAGTACGGGACAAGACATACAATGAGCAGTTCTTC,CASSLDPVVRDKTYNEQFF,TRBJ2-1,few,TRBV12-3/TRBV12-4,NA
TGTGCCACCGAGGGTTCTGGAAACACCATATATTTT,CATEGSGNTIYF,TRBJ1-3,NA,TRBV6-5,NA
TGTGCCACCCGAGCGGGAGGAGTCTACTACGAGCAGTACTTC,CATRAGGVYYEQYF,TRBJ2-7,NA,TRBV6-2/TRBV6-3,TRBD2
TGTGCCAGCAGCTTTGGATCAGCGGGAGGTTGGACAGATACGCAGTATTTT,CASSFGSAGGWTDTQYF,TRBJ2-3,NA,TRBV7-9,TRBD2
TGTGCCAGCAGCCTGAGTGGGGGCCCCCGAGGCTATGGCTACACCTTC,CASSLSGGPRGYGYTF,TRBJ1-2,NA,TRBV28,NA
TGCGCCAGCAGCTTGCCTGGGACAGGGGTCTTGAATGAGCAGTTCTTC,CASSLPGTGVLNEQFF,TRBJ2-1,NA,TRBV5-1,TRBD1
TGTGCCAGCTCACCAACTAGGCACTCTAGCACAGATACGCAGTATTTT,CASSPTRHSSTDTQYF,TRBJ2-3,NA,TRBV18,NA
TGTGCCAGCAGTACTCAGGGGATCAGAACTGAAGCTTTCTTT,CASSTQGIRTEAFF,TRBJ1-1,many,TRBV6-5,NA
TGCGCCAGCAGCCAAGAATCTCCAGAGGGCACAGATACGCAGTATTTT,CASSQESPEGTDTQYF,TRBJ2-3,few,TRBV4-3,NA
TGTGCCAGCGGCCCGTGGTCCCAGCATTTT,CASGPWSQHF,TRBJ1-5,many,TRBV28,NA
TGTGCCAGCAGCCCCCCTGCCGGGGGGCCTCATAGAGAGACCCAGTACTTC,CASSPPAGGPHRETQYF,TRBJ2-5,NA,TRBV7-1,NA
TGCAGTGTGCCCGACAGGGGGATAAGCAATCAGCCCCAGCATTTT,CSVPDRGISNQPQHF,TRBJ1-5,many,TRBV20-1,TRBD1
TGTGCCATCAGTGGGAAGCGGGAGTTTGGAGATACGCAGTATTTT,CAISGKREFGDTQYF,TRBJ2-3,NA,TRBV10-3,TRBD2